This TCR beta chain originates from a study of beta chain features in type 1 diabetes. In the study overall: Comparable age, gender and cell yields were observed in patients relative to healthy donors.

The isolated RNA, all of it, was reverse transcribed, so expressed TCRB transcripts were what got sequenced. Assay: immunoSEQ multiplex PCR; the TCRdb copy retains only in-frame clones and omits some. Of roughly 250,000 clones detected, 9.6% appear once; the ten largest clones hold just under 0.035%. Germline assignment: CDR1 LNHNV and CDR2 YYDKDF (reference sequence). V lost 2 bases and J 0 bases, leaving 12 bases between the germline ends. The CDR3 is 16 amino acids. Averaging around 120 mL, one heparinised blood draw came from each individual donor. The TCR originated in a young woman in good health. Sequencing input: naive CD4+ T cells from blood. The chain carries TRBV15 and TRBJ2-3; weak D call: TRBD2 (6 bases). DNA of the CDR3: TGTGCCACCAGCAGACGGACTATTGGCAGCACAGATACGCAGTATTTT. It codes for CATSRRTIGSTDTQYF.